The 18 T cell receptor beta chains below were found in one sample sequenced in a study of CD8 T cells in Susac syndrome. Random-hexamer reverse transcription was applied to about 0.45 to 1 ug RNA. In TCRdb, the immunoSEQ multiplex PCR reads were re-called with MiXCR into one record per CDR3 protein. Of about 94,000 distinct CDR3 sequences in the sample, just under 95% were seen once. Sequencing was carried out using CD4+ T cells from PBMCs. The receptors originated from a human donor with Susac syndrome.

The V gene is TRBV12-3 or TRBV12-4, the J gene TRBJ2-3; D tentatively reads TRBD1 or TRBD2 (5 bases each). The CDR3 consists of 15 residues. Trimming stripped 8 bases from V and 6 bases from J, with 21 bases between. The CDR3 is CASRGAHPYGDTQYF. DNA of the CDR3: TGTGCCAGCCGAGGGGCACACCCCTACGGGGATACGCAGTATTTT.

The rearrangement links TRBV6-1 to TRBJ2-5; maybe TRBD2 (6 bases). The V gene's germline CDR1 is MNHNS and CDR2 SASEGT. CDR3 length equals 16 residues. The V and J ends lost 5 bases and 4 bases respectively, with 20 bases between them. The CDR3 nucleotides are TGTGCCAGCAGTCGCACGACTAGTGCGGCCCGAGAGACCCAGTACTTC. Translated: CASSRTTSAARETQYF.

CDR3 amino acids: CASSLHLGGETQYF. The DNA for the CDR3 is TGTGCCAGCAGTTTACACCTTGGCGGGGAGACCCAGTACTTC. V and J are TRBV12-3 or TRBV12-4 and TRBJ2-5, with a tentative D call TRBD2 (5 bases). V lost 2 bases and J 5 bases, leaving 12 bases between the germline ends. CDR3 size: 14 residues.

The chain recombines TRBV9 with TRBJ1-4; D not certain. Per the germline V gene, CDR1 is SGDLS and CDR2 is YYNGEE. There are 16 residues in the CDR3. Trimming removed 0 bases from V and 6 bases from J, with 15 bases in between. In DNA, the CDR3 is TGTGCCAGCAGCGTAGGACACAGCCGCCTCGATGAAAAACTGTTTTTT. Encoded protein: CASSVGHSRLDEKLFF.

J is TRBJ2-7 and V is TRBV25-1, with 9 positions matching TRBD1. This CDR3 is 15 amino acids long. Germline assignment: CDR1 MGHDK and CDR2 SYGVNS. V lost 3 bases and J lost 2; bases outside the gene matches: 5. CDR3 sequence: CASSDPGTGPYEQYF. The CDR3 DNA is TGTGCCAGCAGTGATCCCGGGACAGGGCCCTACGAGCAGTACTTC.

This chain joins TRBV28 and TRBJ1-5; D is possibly TRBD1 (5 bases). Trimming took 6 bases from V and 0 from J, leaving 12 bases between them. CDR3 length: 15 amino acids. The germline gives CDR1 MDHEN, CDR2 SYDVKM. CDR3 residues: CASSLDTNSNQPQHF. The CDR3 DNA reads TGTGCCAGCAGCCTGGACACTAATAGCAATCAGCCCCAGCATTTT.

The V and J genes are TRBV7-9 and TRBJ2-5; 13 bases are shared with TRBD2. The CDR3 is made up of 17 amino acids. The germline V gene encodes CDR1 SEHNR and CDR2 FQNEAQ (reference sequence). The junction had 5 bases not matched to a gene; V was cut back by 1 base and J by 3 bases. In nucleotides, the CDR3 is TGTGCCAGCAGCTTAGGACTAGCGGGGGGCTGGGAAGAGACCCAGTACTTC. This codes for CASSLGLAGGWEETQYF.

J is TRBJ2-5 and V is TRBV5-6; tentative D call: TRBD1 (6 bases). Germline CDR1 SGHDT, CDR2 YYEEEE. Between the trimmed V and J ends, which lost 2 bases and 5 bases, there was a span of 16 bases. CDR3 length equals 15 residues. CDR3 sequence reads: CASSFGINDRETQYF. The CDR3 DNA reads TGTGCCAGCAGCTTCGGGATAAACGACAGGGAGACCCAGTACTTC.

This rearrangement joins TRBV7-2 to TRBJ2-1; 10 nucleotides match TRBD2. Unmatched junction bases numbered 15, after V lost 3 bases and J lost 7 bases. The CDR3 covers 18 residues. Per the germline V gene, CDR1 is SGHTA and CDR2 is FQGNSA. CDR3: CASSLPRGIAGGENEQFF. CDR3 coding DNA: TGTGCCAGCAGCTTGCCCCGAGGGATAGCGGGGGGCGAGAATGAGCAGTTCTTC.

The chain couples TRBV29-1 to TRBJ1-1, with TRBD1 as a possible D gene (5 bases). Between the trimmed V and J ends, which lost 0 bases and 6 bases, there was a span of 14 bases. This CDR3 region has 14 residues. CDR1 and CDR2 from the germline V gene are SQVTM and ANQGSEA. The CDR3 here is CSVEDPRSGAEAFF. DNA for the CDR3: TGCAGCGTTGAAGACCCCCGATCGGGGGCTGAAGCTTTCTTT.

This sequence joins TRBV6-2 or TRBV6-3 and TRBJ2-3; 8 bases agree with TRBD2. V lost 2 bases, J lost 2 bases, and 12 bases stayed unmatched. This CDR3 contains 18 residues. The germline gives CDR1 MNHEY, CDR2 SVGEGT. In DNA, the CDR3 is TGTGCCAGCAGTTACCTCTCTCACAAGCGGGGGCCCACAGATACGCAGTATTTT. Translation: CASSYLSHKRGPTDTQYF.

The V call is TRBV7-9, the J call TRBJ2-3; D gene uncertain. The V gene lost 5 bases and the J gene lost 0 bases, with 15 bases spanning the gap. CDR1 and CDR2 (germline): SEHNR, FQNEAQ (reference sequence). There are 16 residues in the CDR3. Here the CDR3 reads CASSADGYSSTDTQYF. The CDR3 DNA is TGTGCCAGCAGCGCCGACGGGTACTCTAGCACAGATACGCAGTATTTT.

This chain connects TRBV14 to TRBJ2-6, with 9 bases identical to TRBD2. Germline V lookup: CDR1 SGHDN, CDR2 FVKESK. The CDR3 totals 20 residues. With 4 bases clipped from V and 0 bases from J, the junction kept 13 bases outside the gene matches. The CDR3 here is CASSRRLAGGASSGANVLTF. CDR3 sequence (DNA): TGTGCCAGCAGCCGTCGATTGGCGGGGGGGGCGAGCTCTGGGGCCAACGTCCTGACTTTC.

The chain links TRBV6-5 to TRBJ2-1, with TRBD2 as a possible D gene (5 bases). Per germline, CDR1 MNHEY and CDR2 SVGAGI. V gave up 6 bases and J gave up 6 bases, with 12 bases separating them. This CDR3 comprises 13 residues. The CDR3 here is CASSQPGINEQFF. In DNA form, the CDR3 reads TGTGCCAGCAGCCAACCGGGGATCAATGAGCAGTTCTTC.

The chain joins TRBV29-1 to TRBJ1-5, with 9 positions matching TRBD1. V lost 7 bases, J lost 4 bases, and 2 bases stayed unmatched. Germline CDR1 reads SQVTM; CDR2 reads ANQGSEA. The CDR3 is made up of 12 amino acids. In nucleotides, the CDR3 is TGCAGCGCGGGACAGGGAAATCAGCCCCAGCATTTT. Translating it yields CSAGQGNQPQHF.

The chain's CDR3 is CASSSWGTKNIQYF. The CDR3 coding sequence is TGTGCCAGCAGTTCGTGGGGGACCAAAAACATTCAGTACTTC. The chain combines TRBV12-3 or TRBV12-4 with TRBJ2-4; the D gene could be TRBD1 or TRBD2 (5 bases each). This CDR3 comprises 14 residues. V lost 4 bases and J lost 2, with 9 bases in between.

The chain employs TRBV25-1 and TRBJ1-6; D is undetermined. From germline, CDR1 is MGHDK and CDR2 SYGVNS. V shed 8 bases and J shed 10 bases, with 15 bases lying between them. The CDR3 length is 13 residues. The CDR3 DNA sequence: TGTGCCAGCTCTAAGGGCGGTGAATCACCCCTCCACTTT. Its translation is CASSKGGESPLHF.

This clonotype appeared a few times. The rearrangement joins TRBV5-6 to TRBJ2-2, with 8 bases lining up with TRBD2. After removal of 4 bases from V and 4 bases from J, the junction contained 6 bases not matched to a gene. The CDR3 extends over 15 amino acids. Germline loops: CDR1 SGHDT, CDR2 YYEEEE. The chain's CDR3 is CASSPGTRPTGELFF. For the CDR3, the DNA is TGTGCCAGCAGCCCCGGGACTAGACCCACCGGGGAGCTGTTTTTT.